These 18 T cell receptor beta chains share one sample of origin, sequenced in a study of blood T cell repertoires in COVID-19. This table comes from immunoSEQ multiplex PCR, and its TCRdb copy is limited to in-frame clones, with some not included. This sample yields about 370,000 clones, of which roughly 90% are seen a single time; about 3% belongs to the top ten. Specimen: peripheral blood. These receptors were collected from a woman aged 30 to 39 with COVID-19, enrolled during active disease.

This chain connects TRBV4-3 to TRBJ2-3; 8 bases are a match to TRBD2. Germline values: CDR1 LGHNA, CDR2 YSLEER. CDR3 length: 16 residues. The J segment lost 2 bases and the V segment lost 5 bases, leaving 9 bases of the junction unmatched. For the CDR3, the DNA is TGCGCCAGCAGCTCGCGGACTAGCCGGGCCACAGATACGCAGTATTTT. This codes for CASSSRTSRATDTQYF.

This clone is a singleton in its sample. V and J are TRBV12-3 or TRBV12-4 and TRBJ2-7, with D perhaps TRBD1 (5 bases). Trimming shortened V by 5 bases and J by 2 bases, and 10 bases separated the two germline ends. The CDR3 consists of 13 residues. The CDR3 sequence is CASSPQGPYEQYF. CDR3 coding DNA: TGTGCCAGCAGTCCTCAGGGCCCCTACGAGCAGTACTTC.

The rearrangement uses TRBV19 and TRBJ1-2; D remains ambiguous. The germline CDR1 and CDR2 sequences are LNHDA and SQIVND (reference sequence). The ends were cut back, 5 bases at V and 5 bases at J, with 15 bases in the middle. CDR3 length equals 14 residues. The CDR3 is CASSSRGVLYGYTF. The CDR3 nucleotides read TGTGCCAGTAGTTCCCGCGGGGTTTTGTATGGCTACACCTTC. The full variable domain, in which reference TRBV19 and TRBJ1-2 provide the parts outside the CDR3, is DGGITQSPKYLFRKEGQNVTLSCEQNLNHDAMYWYRQDPGQGLRLIYYSQIVNDFQKGDIAEGYSVSREKKESFPLTVTSAQKNPTAFYLCASSSRGVLYGYTFGSGTRLTVV.

A remark on this clone: The sample contains more than one DNA sequence encoding this CDR3. The J gene is TRBJ1-6, the V gene TRBV19; 8 bases line up with TRBD1. CDR1 LNHDA and CDR2 SQIVND come from the germline V gene (reference sequence). The junction had 2 bases not matched to a gene; V was cut back by 3 bases and J by 7 bases. CDR3 length: 14 amino acids. CDR3 amino acids: CASSIRDRNSPLHF. DNA for the CDR3: TGTGCCAGTAGTATCCGGGACAGGAATTCACCCCTCCACTTT. The full variable domain, completed using reference TRBV19 and TRBJ1-6, is DGGITQSPKYLFRKEGQNVTLSCEQNLNHDAMYWYRQDPGQGLRLIYYSQIVNDFQKGDIAEGYSVSREKKESFPLTVTSAQKNPTAFYLCASSIRDRNSPLHFGNGTRLTVT.

This sequence joins TRBV19 and TRBJ1-2, with TRBD1 as a possible D gene (5 bases). CDR1 and CDR2 from the germline V gene are LNHDA and SQIVND (reference sequence). This CDR3 is 14 amino acids long. V lost 6 bases, J lost 2 bases, and 13 bases lay in between. The CDR3 sequence is CASRTTEYNYGYTF. DNA for the CDR3: TGTGCCAGTAGAACGACAGAGTACAACTATGGCTACACCTTC.

V and J are TRBV2 and TRBJ2-5; 10 bases map to TRBD2. J lost 4 bases, V lost 2 bases, and 13 bases had no gene match. CDR3 size: 18 residues. Germline loops: CDR1 SNHLY, CDR2 FYNNEI. The CDR3 loop is CASSELRASGSGSETQYF. For the CDR3, the DNA is TGTGCCAGCAGTGAACTACGGGCTAGCGGGAGCGGCTCAGAGACCCAGTACTTC.

Here the CDR3 DNA reads TGTGCCAGCAGCTCCCCTAGCGGGGGGGGAGAGACCCAGTACTTC. It encodes CASSSPSGGGETQYF. This chain joins TRBV7-2 and TRBJ2-5; 12 nucleotides line up with TRBD2. The V gene end was trimmed by 4 bases and the J gene end by 4 bases; junction bases not matched to a gene: 4. There are 15 residues in the CDR3. Germline V gene data show CDR1 as SGHTA and CDR2 as FQGNSA.

This chain connects TRBV28 to TRBJ2-5; TRBD1 matches at 7 bases. The junction had 18 bases not matched to a gene; V was cut back by 5 bases and J by 3 bases. The CDR3 is 18 amino acids. The germline V gene encodes CDR1 MDHEN and CDR2 SYDVKM. CDR3 sequence reads: CASSQARRQGPAKETQYF. As DNA, the CDR3 is TGTGCCAGCAGTCAAGCGAGGAGACAGGGCCCGGCCAAAGAGACCCAGTACTTC. Looking up the rest from reference TRBV28 and TRBJ2-5 gives the full variable domain: DVKVTQSSRYLVKRTGEKVFLECVQDMDHENMFWYRQDPGLGLRLIYFSYDVKMKEKGDIPEGYSVSREKKERFSLILESASTNQTSMYLCASSQARRQGPAKETQYFGPGTRLLVL.

The chain employs TRBV5-6 and TRBJ1-5, with TRBD1 identical over 9 bases. The CDR3 loop spans 15 amino acids. Trimming took 4 bases from V and 7 from J; bases not matched to a gene: 9. Germline CDR1 SGHDT, CDR2 YYEEEE. The CDR3 reads CASSVGQGTAQPQHF. Written as DNA, the CDR3 is TGTGCCAGCAGCGTAGGACAGGGGACAGCACAGCCCCAGCATTTT. The full variable domain, in which reference TRBV5-6 and TRBJ1-5 provide the parts outside the CDR3, is DAGVTQSPTHLIKTRGQQVTLRCSPKSGHDTVSWYQQALGQGPQFIFQYYEEEERQRGNFPDRFSGHQFPNYSSELNVNALLLGDSALYLCASSVGQGTAQPQHFGDGTRLSIL.

V is TRBV19 and J is TRBJ2-7, with D maybe TRBD2 (6 bases). The CDR3 loop spans 12 amino acids. The V end lost 8 bases, the J end lost 7 bases, and 15 bases lay between the germline ends. Per the germline V gene, CDR1 is LNHDA and CDR2 is SQIVND (reference sequence). CDR3 amino acids: CASGGIQREQYF. DNA of the CDR3: TGTGCCAGTGGCGGGATCCAACGGGAGCAGTACTTC.

The genes are TRBV5-5 and TRBJ2-1; D is possibly TRBD2 (6 bases). Trimming removed 0 bases at V and 4 bases at J, with 11 bases between. Germline assignment: CDR1 SGHKS and CDR2 YYEKEE (reference sequence). There are 15 residues in the CDR3. The CDR3 bases are TGTGCCAGCAGCTTGGGGAGGGGCCCTTACAATGAGCAGTTCTTC. This encodes CASSLGRGPYNEQFF.

The chain employs TRBV9 and TRBJ2-3; the D gene is possibly TRBD1 (6 bases). The V gene's germline CDR1 is SGDLS and CDR2 YYNGEE. Trimming removed 0 bases at V and 0 bases at J, with 11 bases between. The CDR3 spans 16 residues. The CDR3 reads CASSVDTGRSTDTQYF. The DNA of the CDR3 is TGTGCCAGCAGCGTAGACACAGGGCGAAGCACAGATACGCAGTATTTT.

The V and J genes are TRBV27 and TRBJ2-5; 7 nucleotides agree with TRBD1. Germline loops: CDR1 MNHEY, CDR2 SMNVEV (reference sequence). V was clipped by 5 bases and J by 5 bases; unmatched bases: 11. The CDR3 length is 15 residues. The CDR3 is CASSHTGVLQETQYF. Here the CDR3 DNA reads TGTGCCAGCAGTCATACAGGGGTCCTGCAGGAGACCCAGTACTTC.

This rearrangement joins TRBV24-1 to TRBJ2-3, with 12 bases lining up with TRBD2. CDR1 KGHDR and CDR2 SFDVKD come from the germline V gene. The J segment lost 6 bases and the V segment lost 2 bases, leaving 5 bases of the junction unmatched. The CDR3 totals 16 residues. The CDR3 reads CATSDSRTSGMDTQYF. CDR3 DNA: TGTGCCACCAGTGATTCCCGGACTAGCGGGATGGATACGCAGTATTTT.

This clone appeared a few times. The chain has TRBV28 and TRBJ1-6; tentative D call: TRBD1 (6 bases). Per the germline V gene, CDR1 is MDHEN and CDR2 is SYDVKM. The V end was cut by 9 bases, the J end by 5 bases, with 14 bases between. CDR3 length: 14 amino acids. CDR3 coding DNA: TGTGCCAGTACCGGGACAAGAAATAATTCACCCCTCCACTTT. This gives the protein CASTGTRNNSPLHF.

The chain is built from TRBV7-2 and TRBJ1-2; 12 positions agree with TRBD1. CDR3 length equals 15 residues. Unmatched junction bases numbered 7, after V lost 4 bases and J lost 7 bases. Germline CDR1 reads SGHTA; CDR2 reads FQGNSA. In DNA, the CDR3 is TGTGCCAGCAGCTCGGAGGGACAGGGGGCTTCTGGCTACACCTTC. Translation gives CASSSEGQGASGYTF.

The rearrangement uses TRBV3-1 (or the pseudogene TRBV3-2) and TRBJ2-5, with TRBD2 matching over 8 bases. V was clipped by 4 bases and J by 7 bases; unmatched bases: 11. CDR1 is LGHDT and CDR2 is YNNKEL in the germline V gene (reference sequence). The CDR3 length is 15 residues. CDR3: CASSPIEAGGATQYF. DNA of the CDR3: TGTGCCAGCAGCCCCATAGAGGCGGGGGGCGCGACCCAGTACTTC.

The rearrangement joins TRBV4-1 to TRBJ2-2, with 12 bases aligning to TRBD2. CDR1 and CDR2 from the germline V gene are MGHRA and YSYEKL. The V segment lost 3 bases and the J segment 0 bases; nucleotides outside the gene matches: 8. This CDR3 is 19 amino acids long. The DNA for the CDR3 is TGCGCCAGCAGCCAGTTGGAGACTAGCGGGGGCCCGAACACCGGGGAGCTGTTTTTT. Translated, it gives CASSQLETSGGPNTGELFF.